This TCR beta chain derives from a study of blood T cells in healthy people across ages. Study outcomes and limitations: Estimated diversity, derived from one million T cells, was regarded as an underestimate. The percentage of naive T cells correlated strongly with TCR beta diversity.

Sample-barcoded 5' priming and a J-beta primer mix drove a second PCR of 7 to 11 cycles. Using its own MiXCR run on the 5' RACE reads, TCRdb lists one record per CDR3 protein. The sample gives 550,000 to 750,000 distinct CDR3 sequences, around 21% of which show up once; approximately 3.6% is in the top ten. V was clipped by 0 bases and J by 0 bases; unmatched bases: 2. This CDR3 has 16 amino acids. Per germline, CDR1 SGHRS and CDR2 YFSETQ. A word on this clonotype: Its antigen is not identified.

The authors extracted at least 6 micrograms of total RNA per sample. The clonotype comes from a man between 65 and 80 years old in good health. The sample comprised blood. The chain combines TRBV5-1 with TRBJ2-3, with 9 bases fitting TRBD2. The CDR3 bases are TGCGCCAGCAGCTTGGGACTAGCGGAGAGCACAGATACGCAGTATTTT. This gives the protein CASSLGLAESTDTQYF.